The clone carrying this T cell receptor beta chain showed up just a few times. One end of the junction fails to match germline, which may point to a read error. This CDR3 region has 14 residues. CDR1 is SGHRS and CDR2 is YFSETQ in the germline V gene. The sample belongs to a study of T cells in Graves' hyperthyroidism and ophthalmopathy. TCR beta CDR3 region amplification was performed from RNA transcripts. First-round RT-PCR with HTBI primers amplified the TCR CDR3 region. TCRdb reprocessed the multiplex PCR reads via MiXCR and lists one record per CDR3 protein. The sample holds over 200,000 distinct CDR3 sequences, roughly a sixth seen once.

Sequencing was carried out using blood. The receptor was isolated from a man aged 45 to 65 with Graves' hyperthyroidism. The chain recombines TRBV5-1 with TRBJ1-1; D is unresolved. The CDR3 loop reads CASSSRVGMGNAFF. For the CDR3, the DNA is TGTGCCAGCAGTTCTCGGGTGGGTATGGGTAATGCTTTCTTT.